This T cell receptor beta chain is from a study of T-cell memory formation after mild COVID-19. Study-level background: Largely, the TCR clusters proved donor specific.

Germline lookup yields CDR1 SNHLY and CDR2 FYNNEI. V shed 4 bases and J shed 0 bases, with 5 bases lying between them. The CDR3 is 13 amino acids. This clonotype was detected only a few times. Antigen: not known. TCRdb re-derived calls from the 5' RACE reads in MiXCR, one entry per CDR3 protein. The sample includes about 400,000 distinct CDR3 sequences, 24% seen only once; the top ten take 8.8%. General study results and limits: Of the contracting clones, CD4+ ones lay mainly in CM and EM, and CD8+ ones in EMRA. The pre-infection memory compartment contained some responding clones, suggesting cross-reactive memory joined. Day 15 to 85 contracting clones showed balanced CD4/CD8; day 15 to 37 expanders favored CD4+.

This receptor was taken from an adult woman who had mild COVID-19 (a few samples of this study predate the infection). Cell type and time point are not known. Sequenced sample: PBMCs or a T cell subset sorted from them (not recorded which). The rearrangement uses TRBV2 and TRBJ2-3; no clear D gene. The CDR3 sequence is CASSVLSTDTQYF. The CDR3 DNA reads as TGTGCCAGCAGTGTATTGAGCACAGATACGCAGTATTTT.